These 13 T cell receptor beta chains originate from one sample sequenced in a study of human T cells and chemical hapten exposure. Time point noted: pre-sensitization, week 0. Stated treatment: therapeutic diphenylcyclopropenone sensitization with weekly scalp DPC. TCRdb processed the RACE reads anew with MiXCR; each CDR3 protein has one entry. The sample includes about 300,000 distinct CDR3 sequences, over 5% of them seen just once. The sample was whole blood, taken in connection with sensitization to the hapten diphenylcyclopropenone (DPC). The receptors originated from a woman under 30 with alopecia areata. Some clones in this sample may be carry-over from other donors' samples.

Concerning this clonotype itself: Germline and junction disagree at one end, which may indicate a read error. V and J are TRBV12-3 or TRBV12-4 and TRBJ1-5; 7 bases align to TRBD1. This CDR3 has 15 amino acids. The CDR3 spells CASRRQGQGNQSQHF. CDR3 nucleotides: TGTGCCAGCAGGCGACAGGGTCAAGGCAATCAGTCCCAGCATTTT.

This clonotype was observed a handful of times. This chain uses TRBV18 with TRBJ1-2, with a possible D match to TRBD1 (6 bases). The CDR3 is 17 amino acids. V shed 3 bases and J shed 4 bases, with 21 bases lying between them. Germline assignment: CDR1 KGHSH and CDR2 LQKENI. In DNA form, the CDR3 reads TGTGCCAGCTCACCTACAGGGAACATTTTTTCTTCCTATGGCTACACCTTC. This gives the protein CASSPTGNIFSSYGYTF.

DNA of the CDR3: TGCAGCGCGGAGGGACTCAGCGGATTCTACAATGAGCAGTTCTTC. Amino acid sequence: CSAEGLSGFYNEQFF. The genes are TRBV29-1 and TRBJ2-1; D might be TRBD2 (6 bases). V lost 7 bases and J 3 bases, leaving 19 bases between the germline ends. This CDR3 region has 15 residues. Germline CDR1 and CDR2: SQVTM and ANQGSEA.

J is TRBJ2-2 and V is TRBV11-2, with 7 bases aligning to TRBD1. The CDR3 spans 15 residues. Trimming removed 5 bases from V and 6 bases from J; junction bases left unmatched: 9. The germline CDR1 and CDR2 sequences are SGHAT and FQNNGV. The CDR3 spells CASSPPRGRPGELFF. The CDR3 DNA follows: TGTGCCAGCAGCCCCCCGAGGGGGCGTCCCGGGGAGCTGTTTTTT.

The chain has TRBV25-1 and TRBJ1-3; tentative D call: TRBD1 (5 bases). This CDR3 has 16 amino acids. Trimming stripped 1 base from V and 2 bases from J, with 12 bases between. Looked up from germline, CDR1 is MGHDK and CDR2 is SYGVNS. CDR3 residues: CASSEFGGSPGNTIYF. DNA of the CDR3: TGTGCCAGCAGTGAATTTGGGGGGAGTCCTGGAAACACCATATATTTT.

This clonotype showed up many times. J is TRBJ1-1 and V is TRBV29-1; the D gene is possibly TRBD1 (5 bases). Between the trimmed V and J ends, which lost 2 bases and 4 bases, there was a span of 11 bases. This CDR3 has 13 amino acids. CDR1 and CDR2 (germline): SQVTM, ANQGSEA. The CDR3 bases are TGCAGCGTTGAAAAGGGGCTCGGCACTGAAGCTTTCTTT. It specifies CSVEKGLGTEAFF.

This clonotype was seen ten or more times. This chain joins TRBV18 and TRBJ1-1; D call uncertain. This CDR3 has 14 residues. Germline V gene data show CDR1 as KGHSH and CDR2 as LQKENI. Between the trimmed V and J ends, which lost 0 bases and 2 bases, there was a span of 7 bases. The CDR3 sequence: CASSPPRGNTEAFF. As DNA, the CDR3 is TGTGCCAGCTCACCACCGCGGGGAAACACTGAAGCTTTCTTT.

The chain uses TRBV28 and TRBJ2-5, with D maybe TRBD2 (5 bases). Germline V lookup: CDR1 MDHEN, CDR2 SYDVKM. The CDR3 length is 17 residues. Trimming removed 5 bases at V and 0 bases at J, with 19 bases between. DNA for the CDR3: TGTGCCAGCAGTCCCCCCGGACCCCGAGGGAACCAAGAGACCCAGTACTTC. It specifies CASSPPGPRGNQETQYF.

There are a few counts of this clonotype. This sequence joins TRBV6-2 or TRBV6-3 and TRBJ1-2; possible D gene TRBD1, 6 bases. Trimming removed 6 bases from V and 3 bases from J, with 14 bases in between. Germline V gene sequence: CDR1 MNHEY, CDR2 SVGEGT. CDR3 length: 14 amino acids. The CDR3 protein is CASRTLDRDYGYTF. CDR3 nucleotides: TGTGCCAGCAGGACTCTGGACAGAGACTATGGCTACACCTTC.

V gene TRBV28 combines with J gene TRBJ1-5; a weak D match, TRBD1 (5 bases). Germline loops: CDR1 MDHEN, CDR2 SYDVKM. Trimming took 2 bases from V and 6 from J, leaving 11 bases between them. The CDR3 has 14 amino acids. The CDR3 region has the DNA TGTGCCAGCAGTTTAGGGGCGTTTTCTCAGCCCCAGCATTTT. Amino acid sequence: CASSLGAFSQPQHF.

The CDR3 loop is CASSLDKGQPQHF. CDR3 bases: TGTGCCAGCAGCCTGGACAAGGGCCAGCCCCAGCATTTT. The V call is TRBV4-2, the J call TRBJ1-5; D possibly corresponds to TRBD1 (5 bases). Germline loops: CDR1 LGHNA, CDR2 YNFKEQ. V gave up 4 bases and J gave up 7 bases, with 11 bases separating them. This CDR3 region has 13 residues.

The chain uses TRBV28 and TRBJ2-2; 9 bases fit TRBD1. This CDR3 has 15 residues. V trimming: 4 bases; J trimming: 2 bases; junction bases outside the gene matches: 2. Germline V gene lookup returns CDR1 MDHEN and CDR2 SYDVKM. CDR3 nucleotides: TGTGCCAGCAGTTGGACAGGGGTAAACACCGGGGAGCTGTTTTTT. Its translation: CASSWTGVNTGELFF. The full variable domain, with the rest looked up from reference TRBV28 and TRBJ2-2, is DVKVTQSSRYLVKRTGEKVFLECVQDMDHENMFWYRQDPGLGLRLIYFSYDVKMKEKGDIPEGYSVSREKKERFSLILESASTNQTSMYLCASSWTGVNTGELFFGEGSRLTVL.

In its sample, this clonotype was seen many times. V gene TRBV10-3 combines with J gene TRBJ2-5; D is unclear. Germline V CDR1 and CDR2: ENHRY, SYGVKD. The V gene lost 10 bases and the J gene lost 2 bases, with 8 bases spanning the gap. This CDR3 has 11 residues. CDR3 nucleotides: TGTGCCACCTTATCTCAAGAGACCCAGTACTTC. Its translation is CATLSQETQYF.